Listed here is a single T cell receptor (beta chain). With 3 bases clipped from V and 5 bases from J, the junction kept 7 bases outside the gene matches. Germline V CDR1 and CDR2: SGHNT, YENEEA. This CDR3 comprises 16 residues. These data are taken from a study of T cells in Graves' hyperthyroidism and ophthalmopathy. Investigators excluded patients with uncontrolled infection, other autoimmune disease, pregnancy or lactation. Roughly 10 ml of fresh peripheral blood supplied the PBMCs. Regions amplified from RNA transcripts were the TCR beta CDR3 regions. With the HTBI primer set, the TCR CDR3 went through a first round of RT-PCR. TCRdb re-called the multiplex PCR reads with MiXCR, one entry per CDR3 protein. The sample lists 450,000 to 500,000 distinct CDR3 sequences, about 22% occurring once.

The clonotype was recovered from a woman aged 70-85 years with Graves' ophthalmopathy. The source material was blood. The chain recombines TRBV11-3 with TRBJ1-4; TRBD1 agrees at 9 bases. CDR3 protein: CASSLGTGNGNEKLFF. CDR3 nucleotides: TGTGCCAGCAGCTTGGGGACAGGGAATGGAAATGAAAAACTGTTTTTT.